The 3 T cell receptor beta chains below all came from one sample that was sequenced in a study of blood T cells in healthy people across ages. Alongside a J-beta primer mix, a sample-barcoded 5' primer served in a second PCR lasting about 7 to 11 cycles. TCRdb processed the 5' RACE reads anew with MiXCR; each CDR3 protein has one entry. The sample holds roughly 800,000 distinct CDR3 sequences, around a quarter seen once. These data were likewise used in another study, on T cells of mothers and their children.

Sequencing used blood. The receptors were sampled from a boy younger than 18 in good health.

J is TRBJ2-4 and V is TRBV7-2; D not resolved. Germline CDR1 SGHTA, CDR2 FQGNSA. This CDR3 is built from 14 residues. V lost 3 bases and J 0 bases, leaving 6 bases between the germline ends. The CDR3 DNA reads TGTGCCAGCAGCTTTTTTGGAGCCAAAAACATTCAGTACTTC. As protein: CASSFFGAKNIQYF. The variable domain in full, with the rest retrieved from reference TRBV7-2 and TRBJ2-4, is GAGVSQSPSNKVTEKGKDVELRCDPISGHTALYWYRQSLGQGLEFLIYFQGNSAPDKSGLPSDRFSAERTGGSVSTLTIQRTQQEDSAVYLCASSFFGAKNIQYFGAGTRLSVL.

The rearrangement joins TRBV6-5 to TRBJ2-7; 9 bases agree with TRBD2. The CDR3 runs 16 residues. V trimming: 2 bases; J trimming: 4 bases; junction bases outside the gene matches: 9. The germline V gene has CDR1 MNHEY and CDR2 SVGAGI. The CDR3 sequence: CASSYAQAGGIYEQYF. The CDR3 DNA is TGTGCCAGCAGTTACGCCCAAGCGGGGGGCATATACGAGCAGTACTTC.

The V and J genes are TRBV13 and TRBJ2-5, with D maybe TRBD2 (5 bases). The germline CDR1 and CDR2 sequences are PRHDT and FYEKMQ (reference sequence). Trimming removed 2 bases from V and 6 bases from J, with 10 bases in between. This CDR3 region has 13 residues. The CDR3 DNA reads TGTGCCAGCAGCTTATATAGCGTGAAGACCCAGTACTTC. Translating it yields CASSLYSVKTQYF.